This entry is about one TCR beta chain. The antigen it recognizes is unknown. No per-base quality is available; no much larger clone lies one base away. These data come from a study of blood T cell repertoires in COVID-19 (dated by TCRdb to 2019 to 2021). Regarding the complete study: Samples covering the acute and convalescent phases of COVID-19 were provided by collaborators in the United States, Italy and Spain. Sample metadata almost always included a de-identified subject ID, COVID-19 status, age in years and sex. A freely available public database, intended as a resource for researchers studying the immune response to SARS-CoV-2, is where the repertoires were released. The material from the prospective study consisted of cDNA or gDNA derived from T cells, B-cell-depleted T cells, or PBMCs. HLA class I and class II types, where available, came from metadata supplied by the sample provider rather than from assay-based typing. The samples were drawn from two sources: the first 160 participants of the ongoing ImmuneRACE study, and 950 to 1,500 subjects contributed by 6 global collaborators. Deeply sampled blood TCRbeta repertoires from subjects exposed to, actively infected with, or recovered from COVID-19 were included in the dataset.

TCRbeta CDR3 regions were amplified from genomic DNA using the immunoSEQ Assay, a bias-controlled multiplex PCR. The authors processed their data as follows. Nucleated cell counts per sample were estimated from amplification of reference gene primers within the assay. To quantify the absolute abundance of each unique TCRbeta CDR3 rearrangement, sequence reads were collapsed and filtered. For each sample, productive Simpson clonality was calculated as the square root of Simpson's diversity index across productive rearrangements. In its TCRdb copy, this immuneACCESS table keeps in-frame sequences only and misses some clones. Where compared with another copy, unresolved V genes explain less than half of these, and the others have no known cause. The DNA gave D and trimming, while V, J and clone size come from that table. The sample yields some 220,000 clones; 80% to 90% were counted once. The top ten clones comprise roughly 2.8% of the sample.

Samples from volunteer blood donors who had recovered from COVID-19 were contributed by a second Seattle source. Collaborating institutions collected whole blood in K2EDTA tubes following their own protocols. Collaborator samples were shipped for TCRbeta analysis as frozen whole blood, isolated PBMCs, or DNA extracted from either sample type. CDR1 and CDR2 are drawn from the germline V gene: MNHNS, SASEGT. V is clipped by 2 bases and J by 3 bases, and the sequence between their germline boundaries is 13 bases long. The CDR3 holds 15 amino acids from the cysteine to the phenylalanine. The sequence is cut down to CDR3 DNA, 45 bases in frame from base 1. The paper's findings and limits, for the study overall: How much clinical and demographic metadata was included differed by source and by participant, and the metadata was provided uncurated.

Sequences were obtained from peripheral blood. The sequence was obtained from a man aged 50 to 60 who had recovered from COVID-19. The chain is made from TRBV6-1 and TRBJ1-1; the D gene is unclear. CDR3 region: CASSEYSVRDTEAFF. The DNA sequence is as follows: TGTGCCAGCAGTGAATATAGCGTCCGGGACACTGAAGCTTTCTTT.